This T cell receptor (beta chain) was sequenced in a study of identical twins. Study-wide results and caveats: Cord blood beta clonotypes present at high abundance carried fewer insertions; no such pattern appeared in memory repertoires. Alpha sequences out of frame and shared by twins had excess low generation probability.

MiXCR was run by TCRdb on the 5' RACE reads, yielding one entry per CDR3 protein. This sample has approximately 680,000 distinct CDR3 sequences, with under 8.5% found just once. In the case of this clonotype: Its specificity is not known.

Germline-derived CDR1 and CDR2 are MNHEY and SMNVEV (reference sequence). Trimming pared 5 bases from V and 6 bases from J, leaving 18 bases between. The CDR3 contains 15 residues. The sample was also linked to a second study, of yellow fever vaccine responses in identical twins.

The sequenced material came from PBMCs. This clonotype was sampled from a woman aged 18 to 35 in good health. The chain couples TRBV27 to TRBJ2-3; D is possibly TRBD1 or TRBD2 (5 bases each). The CDR3 is CASSQTGTPRDTQYF. CDR3 nucleotide sequence: TGTGCCAGCAGTCAAACCGGGACGCCGCGGGATACGCAGTATTTT.